This TCR beta chain stems from a study of T cell responses to AZD1222 COVID-19 vaccine (TCRdb year 2021). Background on the whole study: TCR sequencing was performed for about 240 trial participants, of whom around 210 were given two doses of AZD1222 and around 25 were given two doses of MenACWY control vaccine. Enrollment into the trials was organized by age into subgroups of 18-55, 56-69 and 70-plus years, and those subgroups contained approximately 150, 30 and 60 TCR-sequenced participants, respectively.

The sample's time point label, decoded: about 28 days (+/-7) after the second vaccine dose. AZD1222 recipients whose second dose came at about 4 weeks and those whose second dose came at about 12 weeks were combined into one group, since spike-specific TCR depth and breadth did not differ between the two schedules. The vaccinee samples were drawn from two UK trials, COV001 and COV002, one of which was a single-blind randomized controlled phase 2/3 trial testing AZD1222 (ChAdOx1 nCoV-19) in healthy adults. Trial participant PBMC samples were collected at day 0 and day 28 after the second dose for TCRbeta chain sequencing. Broader findings and caveats from the paper: The 56-69-year group was small, and its depth increase did not reach significance, likely because of low power. Conclusions about previously exposed vaccinees are limited because only a handful of AZD1222 recipients were SARS-CoV-2 seropositive at baseline. Reportedly, almost half of the unique spike-specific TCRs recognized epitopes lying outside the regions that are mutated in the B.1.351 and B.1.1.7 variants. No day 14 peak-response samples were available, so repertoires were characterized only after the peak T cell response. Participants were mostly white British and included more females than males, and it was suggested by the authors that clonal diversity may have been underestimated. Spike-specific TCR breadth and depth rose significantly after two AZD1222 doses compared with day 0 and with MenACWY recipients. Vaccine-associated CD4 TCRs spanned the whole spike protein, with dominant responses in regions 160-218 and 743-854.

As for this clone: The target of this receptor is not known. No base quality values were provided; no much bigger clone lies one nucleotide off.

CDR1 and CDR2, per the germline V gene, are SGHRS and YFSETQ. Trimming removed 1 base from V and 8 bases from J; the gene matches leave 8 bases unexplained. The CDR3 runs 15 residues from the cysteine to the phenylalanine. Only the CDR3 DNA is retained, 45 bases long and in frame from the first base. The CDR3 regions of human TCRbeta chains were analyzed by immunosequencing. The authors' pipeline ran thus. TCRs in the repertoires were compared against a reference library of SARS-CoV-2-specific TCRs that had been generated with the MIRA antigen-specificity platform. Breadth was defined as the fraction of unique TCRs that were SARS-CoV-2-associated. Depth was defined as the fraction of total T cells that were SARS-CoV-2-associated. Each spike-specific TCR was assigned to its reactive spike region and to a CD4 or CD8 class using the MIRA data. Log10-transformed breadth and depth values were compared by one-way ANOVA with Sidak's multiple comparisons tests. TCRdb re-hosts the immuneACCESS table, in-frame sequences only. Its copies lack some clones; in the studies checked, an unresolved V gene accounts for under half of them, and the cause for the rest is not known. V, J and clone size reflect that table, while D and trimming were determined from the DNA. The sample contains some 170,000 clones, roughly 90% of them found a single time. Roughly 4% of the sample is held by the ten biggest clonotypes.

The clonotype originates from an adult who received the AZD1222 COVID-19 vaccine. Specimen: peripheral blood, collected 28 days after the second AZD1222 dose. The V gene is TRBV5-1 and the J gene is TRBJ1-2; 10 junctional bases match TRBD1. The DNA sequence is given as TGCGCCAGCAGCTTGCTGGGGACAGGGGTTAGAGGCTACACCTTC. This codes for CASSLLGTGVRGYTF.